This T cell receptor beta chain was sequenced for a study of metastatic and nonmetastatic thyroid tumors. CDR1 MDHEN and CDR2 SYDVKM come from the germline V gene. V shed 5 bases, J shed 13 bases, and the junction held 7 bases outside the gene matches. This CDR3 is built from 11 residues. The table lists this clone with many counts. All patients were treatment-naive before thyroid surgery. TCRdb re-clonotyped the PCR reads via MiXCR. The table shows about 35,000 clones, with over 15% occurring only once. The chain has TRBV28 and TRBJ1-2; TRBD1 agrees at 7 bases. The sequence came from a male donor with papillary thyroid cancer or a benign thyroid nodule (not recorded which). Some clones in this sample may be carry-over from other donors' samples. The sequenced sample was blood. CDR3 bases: TGTGCCAGCAGTACGGGACAGAGTCTCACCTTC. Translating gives CASSTGQSLTF.